This T cell receptor beta chain was captured by sequencing in a study of T cell responses to AZD1222 COVID-19 vaccine. Libraries were prepared by immunoSEQ multiplex PCR; TCRdb keeps only in-frame clonotypes and omits some of them. The table lists 200,000 or so clones, around 86% of them singletons, with 2.5% to 3% in the top ten. The length of the CDR3 is 11 residues. V lost 2 bases to trimming and J lost 6 bases, with 5 bases between them. Looked up from germline, CDR1 is ENHRY and CDR2 is SYGVKD. The receptor comes from an adult in good health. The material was peripheral blood, obtained on day 0 of MenACWY control vaccination. The chain combines TRBV10-3 with TRBJ2-7, with D perhaps TRBD1 or TRBD2 (5 bases each). The CDR3 loop is CAISEGGEQYF. CDR3 in DNA: TGTGCCATCAGTGAGGGGGGCGAGCAGTACTTC.